These 24 T cell receptor beta chains originate from one sample sequenced in a study of early T cells in non-severe SARS-CoV-2 infection. TCRdb itself ran the 5' RACE reads through MiXCR, one entry per CDR3 protein. The table includes fewer than 40,000 distinct CDR3 sequences, approximately 6% detected once. Sequencing was done on a sample of whole blood. The receptors were sampled from an adult who was a healthcare worker with PCR-confirmed SARS-CoV-2 infection or an uninfected control (not recorded which).

This clonotype was recorded at least ten times. The V and J genes are TRBV9 and TRBJ2-7; the D gene is possibly TRBD1 (5 bases). The CDR3 consists of 14 residues. The V end lost 4 bases, the J end lost 5 bases, and 16 bases lay between the germline ends. CDR1 and CDR2 from the germline V gene are SGDLS and YYNGEE. The CDR3 DNA reads TGTGCCAGCAGCCCCCTATTCTGGGGCCACGAGCAGTACTTC. It specifies CASSPLFWGHEQYF.

This clonotype was observed a handful of times. Just one base apart from a much larger clone, this may be a read error. The chain joins TRBV12-3 or TRBV12-4 to TRBJ2-4; 9 nucleotides line up with TRBD2. The length of the CDR3 is 16 residues. CDR3 bases: TGTGCCGGCAGTTTCAGCCTAGCGGGACCGGTGAACATTCAGTACTTC. This codes for CAGSFSLAGPVNIQYF.

Many counts were recorded for this clonotype. This rearrangement joins TRBV5-1 to TRBJ2-3; 7 bases line up with TRBD1. Germline trimming cut 0 bases from V and 0 bases from J; bases unmatched to any gene: 10. This CDR3 has 18 residues. Germline CDR1 and CDR2: SGHRS and YFSETQ. The CDR3 spells CASSLGPGQPTSTDTQYF. The CDR3 DNA reads as TGCGCCAGCAGCTTGGGTCCGGGACAGCCAACTAGCACAGATACGCAGTATTTT. The full variable domain, rest sourced from reference TRBV5-1 and TRBJ2-3, is KAGVTQTPRYLIKTRGQQVTLSCSPISGHRSVSWYQQTPGQGLQFLFEYFSETQRNKGNFPGRFSGRQFSNSRSEMNVSTLELGDSALYLCASSLGPGQPTSTDTQYFGPGTRLTVL.

This clonotype was seen once. The genes are TRBV4-1 and TRBJ2-1; D may match TRBD1 or TRBD2 (5 bases each). V gave up 3 bases and J gave up 10 bases, with 7 bases separating them. Germline CDR1 MGHRA, CDR2 YSYEKL. This CDR3 has 11 residues. In DNA form, the CDR3 reads TGCGCCAGCAGCCACGAGGGGGAGCAGTTCTTC. It translates to CASSHEGEQFF.

The genes are TRBV6-5 and TRBJ2-2, with no clear D. The CDR3 extends over 12 amino acids. Germline-derived CDR1 and CDR2 are MNHEY and SVGAGI. Trimming shortened V by 2 bases and J by 5 bases, and 3 bases separated the two germline ends. This CDR3 is CASSYLTGELFF. In nucleotides, the CDR3 is TGTGCCAGCAGTTACCTTACCGGGGAGCTGTTTTTT.

This clonotype has ten or more counts. J is TRBJ2-7 and V is TRBV20-1, with 8 nucleotides matching TRBD1. The trim removed 4 bases at V and 2 bases at J, leaving 13 bases unmatched. Looked up from germline, CDR1 is DFQATT and CDR2 is SNEGSKA (reference sequence). The CDR3 is 16 amino acids. CDR3 nucleotide sequence: TGCAGTGCTAAAAAACGGGACAGGCAGTTCCCCTACGAGCAGTACTTC. Protein: CSAKKRDRQFPYEQYF.

This clonotype was detected many times. The V gene is TRBV7-6, the J gene TRBJ2-2; D unresolved. The V end lost 1 base, the J end lost 7 bases, and 25 bases lay between the germline ends. This CDR3 region has 19 residues. Germline CDR1 reads SGHVS; CDR2 reads FNYEAQ. CDR3 amino acids: CASSLVEIVSSRSSGELFF. The CDR3 DNA sequence: TGTGCCAGCAGCTTAGTGGAGATCGTCTCTTCCCGAAGTAGCGGGGAGCTGTTTTTT.

About this clonotype: This may be a read error: a much more frequent sequence differs by one nucleotide. This chain joins TRBV6-6 and TRBJ2-7; tentative D call: TRBD1 (7 bases). This CDR3 has 15 amino acids. The germline V gene encodes CDR1 MNHNY and CDR2 SVGAGI (reference sequence). In nucleotides, the CDR3 is TGTGACAGCAGTTACTCGCGGGACAGCTCCTACGAGCAGTACTTC. This codes for CDSSYSRDSSYEQYF.

This clonotype was detected ten times or more. The junction differs from germline at one of its ends, possibly a read error. The chain links TRBV5-4 to TRBJ2-5, with D perhaps matching TRBD1 (6 bases). Germline assignment: CDR1 SGHNT and CDR2 YYREEE (reference sequence). There are 14 residues in the CDR3. The CDR3 DNA reads TGTGCCAGCAGCTTGGAAGGACAGCAAGGGACCCAGTACTTC. Translated: CASSLEGQQGTQYF.

This clonotype has a count of ten or more. The V call is TRBV5-4, the J call TRBJ2-3; possibly TRBD1 for D (5 bases). Between the trimmed V and J ends, which lost 0 bases and 0 bases, there was a span of 11 bases. CDR3 size: 16 residues. The germline V gene encodes CDR1 SGHNT and CDR2 YYREEE (reference sequence). The chain's CDR3 is CASSLVLGASTDTQYF. The CDR3 bases are TGTGCCAGCAGCTTGGTCTTAGGGGCTAGCACAGATACGCAGTATTTT. The variable domain in full, with the rest retrieved from reference TRBV5-4 and TRBJ2-3, is ETGVTQSPTHLIKTRGQQVTLRCSSQSGHNTVSWYQQALGQGPQFIFQYYREEENGRGNFPPRFSGLQFPNYSSELNVNALELDDSALYLCASSLVLGASTDTQYFGPGTRLTVL.

In its sample, this clonotype was seen many times. The chain's CDR3 is CASVRLTSGNPETQYF. CDR3 DNA: TGTGCCAGCGTCCGTCTGACTAGCGGGAATCCGGAGACCCAGTACTTC. The V gene is TRBV7-8, the J gene TRBJ2-5, with 11 bases identical to TRBD2. The germline V gene encodes CDR1 SGHVS and CDR2 FQNEAQ. This CDR3 spans 16 amino acids. Unmatched junction bases numbered 13, after V lost 8 bases and J lost 5 bases.

The sample holds many counts of this clonotype. The chain employs TRBV9 and TRBJ1-4; 7 bases agree with TRBD1. J gave up 4 bases and V 3 bases, and 6 bases lay outside the gene matches. CDR3 length equals 15 residues. Looked up from germline, CDR1 is SGDLS and CDR2 is YYNGEE. CDR3 sequence reads: CASSGQGDLNEKLFF. Here the CDR3 DNA reads TGTGCCAGCAGCGGGCAGGGGGACCTTAATGAAAAACTGTTTTTT.

This clonotype has at least ten counts. The chain combines TRBV27 with TRBJ2-7; 9 bases align to TRBD2. Germline lookup yields CDR1 MNHEY and CDR2 SMNVEV (reference sequence). V was pared by 6 bases and J by 3 bases, with 6 bases of the junction left unmatched. There are 14 residues in the CDR3. CDR3 sequence reads: CASSLSREGYEQYF. The CDR3 DNA is TGTGCCAGCAGCCTGTCGCGGGAGGGCTACGAGCAGTACTTC.

This clonotype was observed many times. The chain recombines TRBV27 with TRBJ2-3, with 7 positions matching TRBD1. The CDR3 has 14 amino acids. V gave up 8 bases and J gave up 1 base; unmatched junction bases: 6. Germline V lookup: CDR1 MNHEY, CDR2 SMNVEV (reference sequence). This CDR3 reads CASRRGLGTDTQYF. CDR3 DNA sequence: TGTGCCAGCCGAAGGGGGCTAGGCACAGATACGCAGTATTTT.

The rearrangement joins TRBV28 to TRBJ2-7, with D perhaps TRBD1 or TRBD2 (5 bases each). Trimming pared 5 bases from V and 3 bases from J, leaving 17 bases between. The CDR3 totals 15 residues. The germline CDR1 and CDR2 sequences are MDHEN and SYDVKM. CDR3 region: CASSLTPGPLYEQYF. In DNA form, the CDR3 reads TGTGCCAGCAGTCTAACACCGGGACCCCTCTACGAGCAGTACTTC.

This clonotype showed up many times. The rearrangement joins TRBV29-1 to TRBJ2-5; D uncertain. From germline, CDR1 is SQVTM and CDR2 ANQGSEA. The CDR3 has 10 residues. Trimming stripped 7 bases from V and 6 bases from J, with 9 bases between. CDR3 protein: CSAFFKTQYF. CDR3 nucleotide sequence: TGCAGCGCATTTTTTAAGACCCAGTACTTC. The whole variable domain, remainder taken from reference TRBV29-1 and TRBJ2-5, is SAVISQKPSRDICQRGTSLTIQCQVDSQVTMMFWYRQQPGQSLTLIATANQGSEATYESGFVIDKFPISRPNLTFSTLTVSNMSPEDSSIYLCSAFFKTQYFGPGTRLLVL.

The CDR3: CASSRDMYEQYF. The CDR3 DNA follows: TGTGCCAGCAGCCGGGACATGTACGAGCAGTACTTC. The V call is TRBV3-1, the J call TRBJ2-7; TRBD1 is a possible D gene (6 bases). The V gene's germline CDR1 is LGHDT and CDR2 YNNKEL (reference sequence). The V gene lost 4 bases and the J gene lost 4 bases, with 8 bases spanning the gap. The CDR3 loop spans 12 amino acids.

This clonotype occurred a few times. V gene TRBV6-2 or TRBV6-3 combines with J gene TRBJ2-1; perhaps TRBD2 as D (5 bases). Germline V lookup: CDR1 MNHEY, CDR2 SVGEGT. The V end lost 7 bases, the J end lost 6 bases, and 13 bases lay between the germline ends. This CDR3 is 13 amino acids long. The CDR3 is CASTSRGTNEQFF. CDR3 nucleotide sequence: TGTGCCAGCACTAGCCGAGGAACCAATGAGCAGTTCTTC.

This clonotype was detected ten times or more. This rearrangement joins TRBV19 to TRBJ2-1; 12 nucleotides line up with TRBD2. Losses at the gene ends were 6 bases for V and 12 bases for J; bases not matched to a gene: 12. The CDR3 is 15 amino acids. CDR1 and CDR2 from the germline V gene are LNHDA and SQIVND (reference sequence). The CDR3 sequence: CASSLTSGSLSAQFF. In DNA, the CDR3 is TGTGCCAGTAGCCTGACTAGCGGGAGTCTATCGGCGCAGTTCTTC.

This clonotype came up a few times. V and J are TRBV11-2 and TRBJ2-1; tentative D call: TRBD2 (7 bases). V lost 3 bases and J 4 bases, leaving 13 bases between the germline ends. This CDR3 is 15 amino acids long. CDR1 and CDR2 from the germline V gene are SGHAT and FQNNGV. CDR3: CASSFWGRGYNEQFF. In nucleotides, the CDR3 is TGTGCCAGCAGCTTTTGGGGGAGGGGGTACAATGAGCAGTTCTTC.

The table lists this clonotype with a few counts. The chain recombines TRBV20-1 with TRBJ2-5, with 8 bases that match TRBD1. CDR1 is DFQATT, CDR2 SNEGSKA, per germline (reference sequence). This CDR3 is built from 15 residues. Trimming took 3 bases from V and 1 from J; bases not matched to a gene: 7. This CDR3 reads CSARPPGQVQETQYF. In DNA, the CDR3 is TGCAGTGCTAGGCCTCCGGGACAGGTCCAAGAGACCCAGTACTTC.

The table lists this clonotype with many counts. V is TRBV27 and J is TRBJ2-2; TRBD2 aligns across 13 bases. J was trimmed by 7 bases and V by 5 bases; bases with no gene match: 13. The germline V gene has CDR1 MNHEY and CDR2 SMNVEV (reference sequence). This CDR3 comprises 18 residues. The CDR3 loop reads CASSPRTLAGGPGGELFF. CDR3 bases: TGTGCCAGCAGTCCTCGCACACTAGCGGGAGGGCCTGGCGGGGAGCTGTTTTTT.

The chain carries TRBV7-9 and TRBJ2-2, with TRBD1 matching 7 bases. The germline gives CDR1 SEHNR, CDR2 FQNEAQ (reference sequence). V was clipped by 3 bases and J by 1 base; unmatched bases: 8. This CDR3 has 17 residues. CDR3 residues: CASSFVSTGRNTGELFF. For the CDR3, the DNA is TGTGCCAGCAGCTTCGTGTCGACAGGGCGGAACACCGGGGAGCTGTTTTTT.

This clonotype was seen only a few times. This rearrangement joins TRBV5-6 to TRBJ2-7, with 10 bases identical to TRBD1. The germline V gene has CDR1 SGHDT and CDR2 YYEEEE. The trim removed 1 base at V and 5 bases at J, leaving 6 bases unmatched. CDR3 length: 15 residues. As DNA, the CDR3 is TGTGCCAGCAGCTTGTACGGGACAGGGGAGAACGAGCAGTACTTC. Its protein product is CASSLYGTGENEQYF.